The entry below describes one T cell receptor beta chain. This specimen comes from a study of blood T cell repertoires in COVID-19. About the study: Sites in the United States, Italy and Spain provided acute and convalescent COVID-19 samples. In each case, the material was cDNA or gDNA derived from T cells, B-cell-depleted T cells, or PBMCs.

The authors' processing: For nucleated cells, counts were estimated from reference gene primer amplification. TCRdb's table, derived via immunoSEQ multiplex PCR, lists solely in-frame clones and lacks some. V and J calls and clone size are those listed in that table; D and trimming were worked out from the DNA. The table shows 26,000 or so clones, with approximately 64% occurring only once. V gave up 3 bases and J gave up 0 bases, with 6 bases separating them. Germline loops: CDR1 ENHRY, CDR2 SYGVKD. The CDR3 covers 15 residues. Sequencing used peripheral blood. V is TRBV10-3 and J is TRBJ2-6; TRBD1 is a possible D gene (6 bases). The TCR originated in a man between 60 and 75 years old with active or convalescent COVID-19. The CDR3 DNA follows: TGTGCCATCAGTGACAGGGGCTCTGGGGCCAACGTCCTGACTTTC. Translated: CAISDRGSGANVLTF.